One sample yielded the 29 T cell receptor beta chains listed below, sequenced in a study of T cell repertoires in cytomegalovirus infection. TCRdb recomputed calls from the reads with MiXCR, one row per CDR3 protein. The sample lists 270,000 or so distinct CDR3 sequences; 17% were seen once. Sequenced sample: CD8+ T cells from PBMCs. These receptors were collected from a human donor in good health (CMV status not recorded). Some clones in this sample may be carry-over from other donors' samples.

This chain links TRBV7-9 with TRBJ2-5; D might be TRBD1 or TRBD2, each matching 5 bases. The CDR3 is 16 residues long. In germline, CDR1 is SEHNR, CDR2 FQNEAQ (reference sequence). Deletions cut 5 bases from V and 5 bases from J, with 21 bases between. The chain's CDR3 is CASSRPRGSVRETQYF. CDR3 in DNA: TGTGCCAGCAGCCGACCGAGGGGCTCCGTACGGGAGACCCAGTACTTC.

This chain connects TRBV7-9 to TRBJ2-7, with 8 bases that match TRBD2. This CDR3 spans 16 amino acids. Germline V gene data show CDR1 as SEHNR and CDR2 as FQNEAQ (reference sequence). With 5 bases clipped from V and 1 base from J, the junction kept 10 bases outside the gene matches. CDR3 bases: TGTGCCAGCAGCCCCCCTTCAGCGGGGGTTTCCTACGAGCAGTACTTC. Translating it yields CASSPPSAGVSYEQYF.

Ten or more counts support this clonotype. The chain links TRBV7-2 to TRBJ2-7; 9 bases align to TRBD2. The V and J ends lost 1 base and 5 bases, in that order; junction bases with no gene match: 6. Germline V CDR1 and CDR2: SGHTA, FQGNSA. This CDR3 comprises 15 residues. The CDR3: CASSLGVAGGNEQYF. The CDR3 bases are TGTGCCAGCAGCTTAGGTGTGGCGGGGGGGAACGAGCAGTACTTC.

The rearrangement links TRBV6-6 to TRBJ2-7, with a possible D match to TRBD2 (5 bases). Trimming cost V 4 bases and J 0 bases, with 16 bases left between them. This CDR3 is built from 16 residues. Germline CDR1 is MNHNY and CDR2 is SVGAGI (reference sequence). The CDR3 here is CASSSYDYPSSYEQYF. The CDR3, as DNA: TGTGCCAGCAGTTCCTACGACTACCCGAGCTCCTACGAGCAGTACTTC.

This clonotype was picked up many times. The rearrangement uses TRBV7-2 and TRBJ2-7, with 10 bases aligning to TRBD2. This CDR3 spans 14 amino acids. Germline-derived CDR1 and CDR2 are SGHTA and FQGNSA. The V and J ends lost 1 base and 5 bases, in that order; junction bases with no gene match: 2. The CDR3: CASSLGGLADEQYF. Written as DNA, the CDR3 is TGTGCCAGCAGCTTAGGCGGACTAGCGGACGAGCAGTACTTC.

Many counts were recorded for this clonotype. The rearrangement joins TRBV28 to TRBJ2-4, with a weak D call TRBD1 (5 bases). CDR1 MDHEN and CDR2 SYDVKM come from the germline V gene. Between the trimmed V and J ends, which lost 3 bases and 8 bases, there was a span of 23 bases. The CDR3 contains 17 residues. Here the CDR3 reads CASSLETVRSSRDIQYF. The CDR3 DNA follows: TGTGCCAGCAGTTTGGAGACAGTAAGATCCAGCAGGGACATTCAGTACTTC.

V usage is TRBV5-5 and J usage is TRBJ1-5; D is ambiguous. Germline V CDR1 and CDR2: SGHKS, YYEKEE (reference sequence). V lost 3 bases, J lost 6 bases, and 13 bases lay in between. The CDR3 is 14 amino acids. CDR3 protein: CASSSSEAGQPQHF. The CDR3 coding sequence is TGTGCCAGCAGCTCTTCTGAGGCCGGTCAGCCCCAGCATTTT.

Regarding this clonotype: Its ends do not fully match the called genes, so a read error is possible. The chain has TRBV3-1 and TRBJ1-1; a possible D gene is TRBD1 (5 bases). CDR1 and CDR2 (germline): LGHDT, YNNKEL (reference sequence). This CDR3 spans 14 amino acids. CDR3 protein: CARSHLGANTEAFF. The DNA of the CDR3 is TGTGCCAGAAGCCACCTAGGGGCGAACACTGAAGCTTTCTTT.

The chain joins TRBV10-3 to TRBJ1-3; possible D gene TRBD1, 5 bases. This CDR3 region has 19 residues. Trimming shortened V by 0 bases and J by 0 bases, and 18 bases separated the two germline ends. CDR1 and CDR2 (germline): ENHRY, SYGVKD. CDR3 protein: CAISESPGRALHSGNTIYF. CDR3 coding DNA: TGTGCCATCAGTGAGTCGCCCGGCAGGGCACTCCACTCTGGAAACACCATATATTTT.

A few counts support this clonotype. The chain couples TRBV20-1 to TRBJ1-5; no clear D gene. The V and J ends lost 0 bases and 8 bases respectively, with 17 bases between them. The CDR3 sequence is 15 residues long. The germline CDR1 and CDR2 sequences are DFQATT and SNEGSKA (reference sequence). CDR3 bases: TGCAGTGCTAGAGAGAATTGGGATATTAGCGAGCCCCAGCATTTT. This encodes CSARENWDISEPQHF.

In its sample, this clonotype was seen many times. The chain uses TRBV10-3 and TRBJ2-2; no firm D call. This CDR3 is built from 14 residues. V dropped 3 bases and J dropped 1 base, with 6 bases sitting between them. Germline CDR1 is ENHRY and CDR2 is SYGVKD. The chain's CDR3 is CAISDGKNTGELFF. In DNA, the CDR3 is TGTGCCATCAGTGACGGAAAGAACACCGGGGAGCTGTTTTTT.

This clonotype has ten or more counts. The chain uses TRBV7-8 and TRBJ2-1, with D possibly TRBD2 on 6 matching bases. Between the trimmed V and J ends, which lost 2 bases and 8 bases, there was a span of 10 bases. From germline, CDR1 is SGHVS and CDR2 FQNEAQ. The CDR3 totals 13 residues. The CDR3 DNA reads TGTGCCAGCAGCTTAAACAGGAGGGATGAGCAGTTCTTC. The encoded protein is CASSLNRRDEQFF.

The chain couples TRBV29-1 to TRBJ1-2, with D possibly matching TRBD1 (5 bases). Germline V gene lookup returns CDR1 SQVTM and CDR2 ANQGSEA. Trimming removed 5 bases from V and 4 bases from J, with 11 bases in between. The length of the CDR3 is 12 residues. Here the CDR3 reads CSVPGEAYGYTF. CDR3 DNA: TGCAGCGTTCCGGGGGAGGCCTATGGCTACACCTTC.

This clonotype was observed at least ten times. The chain employs TRBV6-5 and TRBJ1-2; D possibly corresponds to TRBD1 (6 bases). V gave up 6 bases and J gave up 5 bases, with 22 bases separating them. The CDR3 is made up of 16 amino acids. Looked up from germline, CDR1 is MNHEY and CDR2 is SVGAGI. The CDR3 sequence is CASSPSTRPRGYGYTF. The CDR3 DNA sequence: TGTGCCAGCAGCCCTTCGACCCGCCCAAGGGGGTATGGCTACACCTTC.

The chain links TRBV6-6 to TRBJ2-1; 10 bases are a match to TRBD2. The V segment lost 2 bases and the J segment 6 bases; nucleotides outside the gene matches: 7. This CDR3 has 16 residues. CDR1 is MNHNY, CDR2 SVGAGI, per germline (reference sequence). In DNA form, the CDR3 reads TGTGCCAGCAGTTACCGGGTAGCGGGGGGTATCAATGAGCAGTTCTTC. It is translated as CASSYRVAGGINEQFF.

This chain connects TRBV18 to TRBJ2-4; D is unresolved. Trimming took off 1 base at V and 0 bases at J, with 13 bases between the two ends. The CDR3 length is 17 residues. Looked up from germline, CDR1 is KGHSH and CDR2 is LQKENI. CDR3 in amino acids: CASSPQERNLAKNIQYF. As DNA, the CDR3 is TGTGCCAGCTCACCACAGGAACGAAACCTAGCCAAAAACATTCAGTACTTC.

This clonotype has more than one count but fewer than ten. This chain joins TRBV7-3 and TRBJ2-3, with TRBD1 matching over 8 bases. Germline lookup yields CDR1 SGHTA and CDR2 FQGTGA. The CDR3 is 15 residues long. J lost 4 bases, V lost 2 bases, and 5 bases had no gene match. CDR3 sequence (DNA): TGTGCCAGCAGCTTAGCGGGACAGGTTTCAGATACGCAGTATTTT. It codes for CASSLAGQVSDTQYF.

This clonotype came up many times. The chain couples TRBV7-2 to TRBJ2-2; 13 bases map to TRBD2. The CDR3 runs to 16 residues. Germline V gene lookup returns CDR1 SGHTA and CDR2 FQGNSA. V lost 6 bases and J lost 3; bases outside the gene matches: 4. The CDR3 loop reads CASSILAGGDTGELFF. The CDR3 bases are TGTGCCAGCAGTATACTAGCGGGGGGGGACACCGGGGAGCTGTTTTTT.

This clonotype was seen ten or more times. This chain joins TRBV28 and TRBJ2-1; a weak D match, TRBD1 (6 bases). Germline V gene lookup returns CDR1 MDHEN and CDR2 SYDVKM. The CDR3 is made up of 14 amino acids. Trimming took off 5 bases at V and 6 bases at J, with 14 bases between the two ends. CDR3 amino acids: CASSGWVRGNEQFF. CDR3 coding DNA: TGTGCCAGCAGTGGCTGGGTCAGGGGCAATGAGCAGTTCTTC.

This clonotype was seen a few times. This rearrangement joins TRBV27 to TRBJ2-5; TRBD2 agrees at 8 bases. There are 14 residues in the CDR3. The germline V gene has CDR1 MNHEY and CDR2 SMNVEV (reference sequence). V trimming: 5 bases; J trimming: 4 bases; junction bases outside the gene matches: 6. The CDR3 nucleotides are TGTGCCAGCAGTCCTCTCGGGAGGGCAGAGACCCAGTACTTC. Translated: CASSPLGRAETQYF.

This clonotype was seen ten or more times. The chain joins TRBV7-3 to TRBJ1-1; a weak D match, TRBD1 (5 bases). Trimming removed 2 bases at V and 2 bases at J, with 9 bases between. CDR3 size: 14 residues. CDR1 SGHTA and CDR2 FQGTGA come from the germline V gene. The CDR3: CASSLAGRNTEAFF. For the CDR3, the DNA is TGTGCCAGCAGCTTAGCAGGGCGCAACACTGAAGCTTTCTTT.

This clonotype has only a few counts. This rearrangement joins TRBV20-1 to TRBJ2-7; a possible D gene is TRBD2 (7 bases). CDR3 length: 13 amino acids. The V gene's germline CDR1 is DFQATT and CDR2 SNEGSKA (reference sequence). V lost 1 base and J lost 3, with 10 bases in between. Here the CDR3 reads CSARGGGLYEQYF. The DNA for the CDR3 is TGCAGTGCTAGAGGGGGGGGGCTCTACGAGCAGTACTTC.

At least ten counts were recorded for this clonotype. V and J are TRBV7-6 and TRBJ2-3, with 9 bases matching TRBD1. The CDR3 is 15 residues long. CDR1 and CDR2 (germline): SGHVS, FNYEAQ. Losses at the gene ends were 6 bases for V and 2 bases for J; bases not matched to a gene: 6. The CDR3 here is CASRPGTGTTDTQYF. The CDR3 bases are TGTGCCAGCAGGCCGGGGACAGGGACCACAGATACGCAGTATTTT. The whole variable domain, filled in from reference TRBV7-6 and TRBJ2-3, reads GAGVSQSPRYKVTKRGQDVALRCDPISGHVSLYWYRQALGQGPEFLTYFNYEAQQDKSGLPNDRFSAERPEGSISTLTIQRTEQRDSAMYRCASRPGTGTTDTQYFGPGTRLTVL.

This clonotype showed up many times. The J gene is TRBJ1-5, the V gene TRBV2, with 7 nucleotides matching TRBD1. The CDR3 covers 14 residues. J was trimmed by 3 bases and V by 6 bases; bases with no gene match: 5. CDR1 and CDR2 from the germline V gene are SNHLY and FYNNEI. As DNA, the CDR3 is TGTGCCAGCAGAATGACAGGGCCCAATCAGCCCCAGCATTTT. The encoded protein is CASRMTGPNQPQHF.

This clonotype showed up just a few times. The chain recombines TRBV19 with TRBJ1-5, with D possibly being TRBD1 (6 bases). This CDR3 has 13 amino acids. The ends were cut back, 9 bases at V and 5 bases at J, with 14 bases in the middle. CDR1 and CDR2 from the germline V gene are LNHDA and SQIVND (reference sequence). DNA for the CDR3: TGTGCCAGCTCGGACAGTAAAGATCAGCCCCAGCATTTT. Translating gives CASSDSKDQPQHF.

This clonotype has a handful of counts. This rearrangement joins TRBV4-1 to TRBJ2-7; TRBD1 matches 8 bases. CDR1 and CDR2 from the germline V gene are MGHRA and YSYEKL. Trimming at V came to 1 base and at J to 1 base, leaving 3 bases not matched to a gene. The length of the CDR3 is 15 residues. Here the CDR3 reads CASSQGTGFSYEQYF. The CDR3 DNA is TGCGCCAGCAGCCAAGGGACAGGGTTTTCCTACGAGCAGTACTTC.

This clonotype has a handful of counts. This sequence joins TRBV29-1 and TRBJ1-2; TRBD1 agrees at 7 bases. This CDR3 has 14 residues. Germline values: CDR1 SQVTM, CDR2 ANQGSEA. V shed 6 bases, J shed 4 bases, and the junction held 11 bases outside the gene matches. CDR3 in amino acids: CSVETGNPPYGYTF. The CDR3 region has the DNA TGCAGCGTGGAGACAGGGAACCCCCCCTATGGCTACACCTTC.

The V call is TRBV9, the J call TRBJ2-1; no clear D gene. Trimming removed 1 base from V and 13 bases from J, with 12 bases in between. Germline V gene data show CDR1 as SGDLS and CDR2 as YYNGEE. This CDR3 region has 12 residues. CDR3 in DNA: TGTGCCAGCAGCGTATTGGGAAGGTCCCAGTTCTTC. Protein sequence: CASSVLGRSQFF.

This clonotype occurred many times. CDR3 in amino acids: CACPGGSGYGYTF. The CDR3, as DNA: TGTGCCTGTCCGGGCGGCAGTGGCTATGGCTACACCTTC. The chain uses TRBV7-9 and TRBJ1-2; D is uncertain. Trimming cost V 11 bases and J 4 bases, with 17 bases left between them. The CDR3 has 13 amino acids. Germline CDR1 is SEHNR and CDR2 is FQNEAQ (reference sequence). Full variable domain (remainder filled in from reference TRBV7-9 and TRBJ1-2): DTGVSQNPRHKITKRGQNVTFRCDPISEHNRLYWYRQTLGQGPEFLTYFQNEAQLEKSRLLSDRFSAERPKGSFSTLEIQRTEQGDSAMYLCACPGGSGYGYTFGSGTRLTVV.